The clone carrying this TCR beta chain was detected only a few times. Its antigen is as yet unknown. These data come from a study of vaccination effects on CD4 cells after COVID-19. Study observations and caveats: The study got few convalescent patients and did not collect any early post-infection timepoints.

The CDR3 runs to 16 residues. Germline lookup yields CDR1 MGHRA and CDR2 YSYEKL. Trimming shortened V by 1 base and J by 0 bases, and 12 bases separated the two germline ends. Produced via immunoSEQ multiplex PCR; TCRdb's table is partial and in-frame only. Among about 36,000 clones, about 73% were seen once, and the ten largest hold over 15%. Before any sequencing was done, the ViraFEST assay used viral peptide pools to expand antigen-specific CD4+ T cells. Isolating CD4+ T cells followed 9 to 10 days of culture. Documented for the person is a PCR-confirmed SARS-CoV-2 infection occurring between March and December 2020.

Sequenced here: CD4+ T cells from PBMCs cultured with HCoV-NL63 spike peptides, sampled before COVID-19 vaccination. The chain links TRBV4-1 to TRBJ1-1; D remains unclear. This receptor was identified in a human donor who had a prior SARS-CoV-2 infection. The CDR3 spells CASSQGLVYMNTEAFF. DNA of the CDR3: TGCGCCAGCAGCCAAGGTTTAGTGTACATGAACACTGAAGCTTTCTTT.